The subject of this entry is one T cell receptor beta chain. Per the germline V gene, CDR1 is SNHLY and CDR2 is FYNNEI. The CDR3 spans 15 residues. The trim removed 5 bases at V and 4 bases at J, leaving 5 bases unmatched. This entry comes from a study of blood T cell repertoires in COVID-19. For the study at large: Acute and convalescent COVID-19 specimens originated in the United States, Italy and Spain. From T cells, B-cell-depleted T cells, or PBMCs came the material, which was cDNA or gDNA.

The repertoire was sequenced with immunoSEQ multiplex PCR; TCRdb's copy has only in-frame clones and lacks some. The repertoire includes 90,000 to 100,000 clones, approximately 86% of them detected once, and approximately 1.6% sits in the top ten. Sequencing was performed on peripheral blood. The chain has TRBV2 and TRBJ2-3; the match to TRBD2 covers 11 bases. The clonotype comes from a man at least 80 years old with acute or convalescent COVID-19. CDR3 nucleotide sequence: TGTGCCAGCAGTCCTCTAGCGGGAGGTGCAGATACGCAGTATTTT. Translating it yields CASSPLAGGADTQYF.